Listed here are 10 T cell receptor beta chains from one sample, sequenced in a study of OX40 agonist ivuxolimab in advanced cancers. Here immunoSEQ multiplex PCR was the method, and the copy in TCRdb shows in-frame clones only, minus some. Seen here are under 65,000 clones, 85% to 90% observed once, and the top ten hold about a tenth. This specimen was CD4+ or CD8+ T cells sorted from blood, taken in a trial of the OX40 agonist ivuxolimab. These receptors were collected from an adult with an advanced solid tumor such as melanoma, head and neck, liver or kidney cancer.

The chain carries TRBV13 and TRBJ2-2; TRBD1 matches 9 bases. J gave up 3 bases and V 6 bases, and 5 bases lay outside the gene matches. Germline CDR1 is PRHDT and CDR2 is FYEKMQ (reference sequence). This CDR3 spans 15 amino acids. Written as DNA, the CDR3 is TGTGCCAGCAGGCGGACAGGGGTAGACACCGGGGAGCTGTTTTTT. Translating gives CASRRTGVDTGELFF.

The CDR3 DNA reads TGTGCCAGCAGCTTGGGAGAAATAACTTCACCCCTCCACTTT. Its translation: CASSLGEITSPLHF. The genes are TRBV7-6 and TRBJ1-6; D remains unclear. Germline V gives CDR1 SGHVS, CDR2 FNYEAQ. V lost 3 bases and J lost 9, with 12 bases in between. CDR3 length equals 14 residues.

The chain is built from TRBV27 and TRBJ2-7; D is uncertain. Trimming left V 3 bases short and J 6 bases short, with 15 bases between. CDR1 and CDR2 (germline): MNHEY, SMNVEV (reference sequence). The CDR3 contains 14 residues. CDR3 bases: TGTGCCAGCAGTTTTCACGACGGAGACTTCGAGCAGTACTTC. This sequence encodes CASSFHDGDFEQYF.

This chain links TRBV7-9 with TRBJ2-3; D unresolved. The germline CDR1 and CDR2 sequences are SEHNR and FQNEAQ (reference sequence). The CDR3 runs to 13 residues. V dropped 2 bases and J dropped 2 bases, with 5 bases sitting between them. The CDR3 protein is CASSLLTTDTQYF. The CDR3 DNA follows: TGTGCCAGCAGCTTATTAACCACAGATACGCAGTATTTT.

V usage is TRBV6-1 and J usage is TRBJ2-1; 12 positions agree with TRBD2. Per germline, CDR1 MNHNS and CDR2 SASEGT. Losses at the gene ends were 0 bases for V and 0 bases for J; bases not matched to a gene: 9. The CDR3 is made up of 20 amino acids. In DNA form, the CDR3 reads TGTGCCAGCAGTGAAGCGTATAGGCTAGCGGGGGGGCCCTCCTACAATGAGCAGTTCTTC. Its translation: CASSEAYRLAGGPSYNEQFF.

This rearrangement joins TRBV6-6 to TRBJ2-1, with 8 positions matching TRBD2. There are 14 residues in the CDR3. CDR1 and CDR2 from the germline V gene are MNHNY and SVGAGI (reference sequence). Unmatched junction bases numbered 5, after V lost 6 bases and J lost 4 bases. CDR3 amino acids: CASRGSGIYNEQFF. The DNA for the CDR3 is TGTGCCAGCAGGGGTAGCGGGATTTACAATGAGCAGTTCTTC.

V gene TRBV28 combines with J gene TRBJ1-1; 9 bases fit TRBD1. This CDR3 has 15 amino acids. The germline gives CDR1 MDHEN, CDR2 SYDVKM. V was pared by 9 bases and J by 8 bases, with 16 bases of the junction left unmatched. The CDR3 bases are TGTGCCAGTCTAAGTGGACAGGGGCACAGTACGGAAGCTTTCTTT. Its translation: CASLSGQGHSTEAFF.

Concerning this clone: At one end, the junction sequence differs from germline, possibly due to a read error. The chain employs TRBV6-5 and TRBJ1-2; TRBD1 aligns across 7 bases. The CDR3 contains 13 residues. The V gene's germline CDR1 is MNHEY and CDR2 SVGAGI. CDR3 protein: CAGSYSTGQGYTF. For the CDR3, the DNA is TGTGCCGGCAGTTACTCGACAGGGCAGGGCTACACCTTC.

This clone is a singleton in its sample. This CDR3 is CASSPTRDTEAFF. The CDR3 nucleotides read TGTGCCAGCTCTCCAACGAGGGACACTGAAGCTTTCTTT. The V gene is TRBV18, the J gene TRBJ1-1; no reliable D call. In germline, CDR1 is KGHSH, CDR2 LQKENI. The CDR3 runs to 13 residues. V lost 6 bases and J 3 bases, leaving 11 bases between the germline ends.

The chain's CDR3 is CAWSSGGNQPQHF. In DNA form, the CDR3 reads TGTGCCTGGAGTTCGGGTGGCAATCAGCCCCAGCATTTT. The chain links TRBV30 to TRBJ1-5; no clear D. The V gene's germline CDR1 is GTSNPN and CDR2 SVGIG (reference sequence). Trimming left V 2 bases short and J 2 bases short, with 7 bases between. CDR3 length equals 13 residues. Combining the CDR3 with reference TRBV30 and TRBJ1-5 gives the whole variable domain SQTIHQWPATLVQPVGSPLSLECTVEGTSNPNLYWYRQAAGRGLQLLFYSVGIGQISSEVPQNLSASRPQDRQFILSSKKLLLSDSGFYLCAWSSGGNQPQHFGDGTRLSIL.